This T cell receptor (beta chain) was captured by sequencing in a study of beta chain features in type 1 diabetes. In the study overall: Sorted cells examined across all samples numbered roughly 100 million. Findings of the study overall: Insertion counts at VDJ junctions were lower in type 1 diabetes patients, who also showed more deletions there. There was a moderate but significant shortening of TCRB CDR3s in all four CD4+ subsets of Type 1 diabetes patients.

This clone was observed a handful of times. Antigen specificity is unknown. Expressed TCRB transcripts were sequenced because the entire RNA isolate underwent reverse transcription. Sequencing was performed with immunoSEQ multiplex PCR; in TCRdb, only in-frame clones are kept and a portion is missing. Altogether more than 300,000 clones are present, about 16% being singletons, with the ten largest covering 0.019%. Germline V lookup: CDR1 PRHDT, CDR2 FYEKMQ (reference sequence). V gave up 8 bases and J gave up 7 bases; unmatched junction bases: 7. This CDR3 spans 12 amino acids. The sequencing input was naive CD4+ T cells from blood. The chain couples TRBV13 to TRBJ1-2; TRBD1 agrees at 7 bases. The clonotype originates from a woman between 18 and 29 years old in good health. This CDR3 is CASFQGGFGYTF. The CDR3 nucleotides are TGTGCCAGCTTCCAGGGGGGATTTGGCTACACCTTC.